The rows below give T cell receptor beta chains drawn from one sample of a study of breast tumors, draining lymph nodes, adjacent tissues. TCRdb re-called the multiplex PCR reads through MiXCR, storing one row per CDR3 protein. Among approximately 63,000 distinct CDR3 sequences listed, 57% were seen once. Sequencing was carried out using breast tumor tissue. The receptors were sampled from a female donor with breast cancer. Some clones in this sample may be carry-over from other donors' samples. Each CDR3 is given with its conserved first and last residue. The D gene is left open where the match is weak.

TRBV19	-	TRBJ1-3	CASSIGGSGNTIYF
TRBV11-2	TRBD1	TRBJ2-2	CASSPSVGQGTGELFF
TRBV18	TRBD2	TRBJ2-2	CASSRRGTSGTGELFF
TRBV12-3/TRBV12-4	-	TRBJ2-7	CASRLTGWTASAYEQYF
TRBV5-6	-	TRBJ1-1	CASRAGMDTEAFF
TRBV20-1	TRBD2	TRBJ2-5	CCASQSGGAGETQYF
TRBV5-1	-	TRBJ2-7	CASSFTPGQPEQYF
TRBV6-1	-	TRBJ1-6	CASSHRGPYNSPLHF
TRBV10-2	-	TRBJ2-7	CASSYSAGLGFYEQYF
TRBV2	TRBD2	TRBJ2-1	CASMAGLAGAEGEQFF
TRBV5-1	TRBD1	TRBJ2-2	CASSRDRAVTGELFF
TRBV2	TRBD1	TRBJ2-2	CASRGTGWTGNTGELFF
TRBV2	-	TRBJ1-6	CASSQVGLSDSPLHF
TRBV6-5	-	TRBJ1-6	CASSQTVRSSPLHF
TRBV7-7	-	TRBJ2-2	CASSFGQGAELFF
TRBV20-1	-	TRBJ2-3	CSAHAAQDTQYF
TRBV29-1	TRBD1	TRBJ2-7	CSVEDRGRSREQYF
TRBV18	-	TRBJ2-7	CASSPHAGTPYEQYF
TRBV11-2	-	TRBJ2-5	CASSLGKETQYF